This passage covers 29 T cell receptor beta chains from one sample sequenced in a study of T cell repertoires in cytomegalovirus infection (dated by TCRdb to 2018 to 2020). Sequencing was performed on an Illumina HiSeq 1500. Using fastp at Q25 and MiXCR, TCRdb reprocessed the public reads and kept productive beta chains. CDR3 protein duplicates are merged, each entry listing the most common genes and DNA. The sample profile shows around 500,000 distinct CDR3 sequences; under 45% of them were found once. The biggest ten clones account for roughly two fifths of the sample. What this sample's treatment or condition label stands for: in vitro stimulation with specific CMV peptide epitopes to enrich CMV-specific T cells. Their antigens are not known. Material: cultured PBMCs, obtained from culture after CMV antigen stimulation. The origin of the receptors is a human donor in good health (CMV status not recorded). Some clones in this sample may be carry-over from other donors' samples.

This clonotype showed up just a few times. The J gene is TRBJ1-5, the V gene TRBV11-3; possible D gene TRBD1, 6 bases. From germline, CDR1 is SGHNT and CDR2 YENEEA. V lost 7 bases, J lost 0 bases, and 25 bases lay in between. CDR3 length: 19 residues. In nucleotides, the CDR3 is TGTGCCAGCAACGCGCCCCGGGACACCTCTTTCTATAGCAATCAGCCCCAGCATTTT. Its translation is CASNAPRDTSFYSNQPQHF.

This clonotype was recorded a few times. This chain connects TRBV7-2 to TRBJ2-7, with TRBD1 as a possible D gene (6 bases). The CDR3 extends over 14 amino acids. Germline V gene sequence: CDR1 SGHTA, CDR2 FQGNSA. V was cut by 5 bases and J by 7 bases, with 18 bases left in between. The CDR3 DNA follows: TGTGCCAGCAGCCTACTGGCGACAGGCCTTGAGCAGTACTTC. It specifies CASSLLATGLEQYF. The entire variable domain, with the rest obtained from reference TRBV7-2 and TRBJ2-7, is as follows: GAGVSQSPSNKVTEKGKDVELRCDPISGHTALYWYRQSLGQGLEFLIYFQGNSAPDKSGLPSDRFSAERTGGSVSTLTIQRTQQEDSAVYLCASSLLATGLEQYFGPGTRLTVT.

V gene TRBV7-8 combines with J gene TRBJ2-1; 10 bases agree with TRBD1. This CDR3 region has 16 residues. CDR1 and CDR2 (germline): SGHVS, FQNEAQ. Trimming took 4 bases from V and 3 from J; bases not matched to a gene: 6. The CDR3 here is CASSSSTGGDYNEQFF. Written as DNA, the CDR3 is TGTGCCAGCAGCTCCTCGACAGGGGGCGACTACAATGAGCAGTTCTTC.

This chain joins TRBV18 and TRBJ2-3; the match to TRBD2 covers 12 bases. V lost 5 bases and J lost 4; bases outside the gene matches: 7. Germline-derived CDR1 and CDR2 are KGHSH and LQKENI. CDR3 length equals 16 residues. CDR3 coding DNA: TGTGCCAGCTCAATCGCCACTAGCGGGGGGCCAGATACGCAGTATTTT. Translated, it gives CASSIATSGGPDTQYF.

The chain is built from TRBV28 and TRBJ1-4; D gene unclear. The germline V gene has CDR1 MDHEN and CDR2 SYDVKM. Trimming stripped 5 bases from V and 7 bases from J, with 14 bases between. The CDR3 is made up of 14 amino acids. The CDR3 bases are TGTGCCAGCAGTACCCGGGCCAAGTCTGAAAAACTGTTTTTT. It is translated as CASSTRAKSEKLFF.

V and J are TRBV11-2 and TRBJ1-4; 8 bases map to TRBD1. Germline CDR1 SGHAT, CDR2 FQNNGV. This CDR3 contains 16 residues. The J segment lost 7 bases and the V segment lost 2 bases, leaving 9 bases of the junction unmatched. The CDR3 reads CASSLSGTGGVEKLFF. For the CDR3, the DNA is TGTGCCAGCAGCTTATCGGGGACAGGAGGGGTTGAAAAACTGTTTTTT.

In this sample, this clonotype turned up once. The chain recombines TRBV20-1 with TRBJ1-1; a possible D gene is TRBD1 (5 bases). V was cut by 0 bases and J by 4 bases, with 12 bases left in between. The CDR3 totals 14 residues. CDR1 is DFQATT, CDR2 SNEGSKA, per germline (reference sequence). CDR3 sequence: CSAREGQGITEAFF. The CDR3 DNA sequence: TGCAGTGCTAGAGAAGGGCAGGGTATCACTGAAGCTTTCTTT.

This clonotype was found a few times. V and J are TRBV7-2 and TRBJ2-7, with D possibly TRBD2 on 6 matching bases. V was shortened by 2 bases and J by 0 bases, with 14 bases between the two germline ends. The germline gives CDR1 SGHTA, CDR2 FQGNSA. The CDR3 contains 16 residues. In DNA, the CDR3 is TGTGCCAGCAGCTTAAGGAGCGGGTCGCTCTCCTACGAGCAGTACTTC. Its translation: CASSLRSGSLSYEQYF. Supplemented by reference TRBV7-2 and TRBJ2-7, the full variable domain reads GAGVSQSPSNKVTEKGKDVELRCDPISGHTALYWYRQSLGQGLEFLIYFQGNSAPDKSGLPSDRFSAERTGGSVSTLTIQRTQQEDSAVYLCASSLRSGSLSYEQYFGPGTRLTVT.

In its sample, this clonotype was seen a few times. The chain couples TRBV4-1 to TRBJ2-5; D possibly uses TRBD1 or TRBD2 (6 bases each). CDR3 length: 13 residues. Looked up from germline, CDR1 is MGHRA and CDR2 is YSYEKL. Trimming cost V 4 bases and J 9 bases, with 15 bases left between them. The CDR3 region has the DNA TGCGCCAGCAGCCCGGTGGGGGGCTGGGCCCAGTACTTC. Encoded protein: CASSPVGGWAQYF.

This clonotype was picked up many times. J is TRBJ2-3 and V is TRBV7-2, with D hard to call. Trimming pared 1 base from V and 5 bases from J, leaving 4 bases between. Germline CDR1 and CDR2: SGHTA and FQGNSA. The CDR3 contains 12 residues. As DNA, the CDR3 is TGTGCCAGCAGCTTAGTTGGAGATACGCAGTATTTT. Its protein is CASSLVGDTQYF.

This chain links TRBV27 with TRBJ2-1; 12 bases agree with TRBD2. This CDR3 contains 17 residues. The germline V gene encodes CDR1 MNHEY and CDR2 SMNVEV (reference sequence). The J segment lost 4 bases and the V segment lost 1 base, leaving 5 bases of the junction unmatched. CDR3 loop: CASSLFGLAGGYNEQFF. The CDR3 DNA reads as TGTGCCAGCAGTTTATTCGGCCTAGCGGGAGGGTACAATGAGCAGTTCTTC.

The rearrangement links TRBV7-9 to TRBJ1-4; possibly TRBD1 for D (5 bases). Trimming took 1 base from V and 6 from J, leaving 9 bases between them. The length of the CDR3 is 14 residues. CDR1 and CDR2 from the germline V gene are SEHNR and FQNEAQ (reference sequence). CDR3 loop: CASSLGGFDEKLFF. The CDR3 bases are TGTGCCAGCAGCTTAGGGGGGTTTGATGAAAAACTGTTTTTT.

V usage is TRBV28 and J usage is TRBJ2-1; either TRBD1 or TRBD2 may supply D (6 bases each). The CDR3 has 16 amino acids. V dropped 3 bases and J dropped 0 bases, with 12 bases sitting between them. Per germline, CDR1 MDHEN and CDR2 SYDVKM. CDR3 nucleotides: TGTGCCAGCAGTTTGACGGGGGCTGTCTCCTACAATGAGCAGTTCTTC. It yields the protein CASSLTGAVSYNEQFF.

This clonotype has a count of ten or more. The chain has TRBV7-2 and TRBJ2-1, with D perhaps TRBD1 or TRBD2 (6 bases each). Trimming took off 5 bases at V and 10 bases at J, with 9 bases between the two ends. The CDR3 spans 11 residues. Germline loops: CDR1 SGHTA, CDR2 FQGNSA. CDR3 nucleotide sequence: TGTGCCAGCAGCGGGGGGCGAGAGCAGTTCTTC. Amino acids: CASSGGREQFF.

The V call is TRBV20-1, the J call TRBJ1-5, with 8 positions matching TRBD1. The germline V gene has CDR1 DFQATT and CDR2 SNEGSKA (reference sequence). V lost 0 bases and J lost 6; bases outside the gene matches: 10. The CDR3 consists of 16 residues. In DNA, the CDR3 is TGCAGTGCTAGAGACCGAGGACAGGGAGGTGGTCAGCCCCAGCATTTT. Protein: CSARDRGQGGGQPQHF.

The chain employs TRBV7-9 and TRBJ2-1; tentative D call: TRBD2 (6 bases). The germline V gene has CDR1 SEHNR and CDR2 FQNEAQ (reference sequence). The CDR3 has 16 residues. Trimming removed 1 base from V and 4 bases from J, with 14 bases in between. CDR3 coding DNA: TGTGCCAGCAGCTTAGATATGTCTAGCGTATACAATGAGCAGTTCTTC. Its protein is CASSLDMSSVYNEQFF. Filled out from reference TRBV7-9 and TRBJ2-1, the complete variable domain reads DTGVSQNPRHKITKRGQNVTFRCDPISEHNRLYWYRQTLGQGPEFLTYFQNEAQLEKSRLLSDRFSAERPKGSFSTLEIQRTEQGDSAMYLCASSLDMSSVYNEQFFGPGTRLTVL.

The V call is TRBV4-1, the J call TRBJ2-2; the D is unclear. This CDR3 is 14 amino acids long. Trimming cost V 3 bases and J 4 bases, with 9 bases left between them. In germline, CDR1 is MGHRA, CDR2 YSYEKL. The CDR3 nucleotides are TGCGCCAGCAGCCACCTGGGTGGCACCGGGGAGCTGTTTTTT. Protein product: CASSHLGGTGELFF.

The chain links TRBV7-4 to TRBJ2-2; 7 bases are a match to TRBD1. Germline V gives CDR1 SGHVT, CDR2 SQSDAQ. This CDR3 contains 16 residues. V shed 5 bases and J 2 bases; nucleotides not matched to a gene: 8. CDR3 sequence: CASSPRQGSNTGELFF. As DNA, the CDR3 is TGTGCCAGCAGCCCACGACAGGGTTCCAACACCGGGGAGCTGTTTTTT.

This clonotype has a handful of counts. This chain joins TRBV11-2 and TRBJ1-2; no definite D call. In germline, CDR1 is SGHAT, CDR2 FQNNGV. Trimming removed 1 base from V and 8 bases from J, with 20 bases in between. There are 16 residues in the CDR3. Here the CDR3 DNA reads TGTGCCAGCAGCTTAGCCCGCCAAGGCTTAGGACGGGGCTACACCTTC. This gives the protein CASSLARQGLGRGYTF.

This clonotype was counted only a few times. The CDR3 spells CASSLDVITFEDTQYF. CDR3 sequence (DNA): TGTGCCAGCAGCTTAGATGTCATAACCTTCGAAGATACGCAGTATTTT. This sequence joins TRBV11-2 and TRBJ2-3; D gene ambiguous. Germline V gene lookup returns CDR1 SGHAT and CDR2 FQNNGV. V was shortened by 0 bases and J by 5 bases, with 15 bases between the two germline ends. This CDR3 contains 16 residues.

This chain uses TRBV6-5 with TRBJ1-3; D uncertain. The V gene lost 6 bases and the J gene lost 2 bases, with 17 bases spanning the gap. The CDR3 has 16 amino acids. Per the germline V gene, CDR1 is MNHEY and CDR2 is SVGAGI. As DNA, the CDR3 is TGTGCCAGCAGCTACAGCCTGGGATTCACTGGAAACACCATATATTTT. Residues: CASSYSLGFTGNTIYF.

V usage is TRBV19 and J usage is TRBJ2-2, with TRBD2 matching 9 bases. This CDR3 has 17 residues. Germline trimming cut 1 base from V and 1 base from J; bases unmatched to any gene: 4. Germline CDR1 reads LNHDA; CDR2 reads SQIVND (reference sequence). The CDR3 coding sequence is TGTGCCAGTAGTATAGGGCCAGCGGGGGGGAACACCGGGGAGCTGTTTTTT. This encodes CASSIGPAGGNTGELFF.

This clonotype appeared many times. The chain uses TRBV7-8 and TRBJ2-1; D is undetermined. Trimming removed 5 bases from V and 7 bases from J, with 9 bases in between. CDR1 is SGHVS, CDR2 FQNEAQ, per germline. The CDR3 sequence is 12 residues long. The CDR3 bases are TGTGCCAGCAGCCCCCGGGTGAATGAGCAGTTCTTC. Its translation is CASSPRVNEQFF.

This clonotype has only a few counts. This sequence joins TRBV4-1 and TRBJ2-1, with TRBD1 identical over 7 bases. Germline-derived CDR1 and CDR2 are MGHRA and YSYEKL. V lost 4 bases, J lost 4 bases, and 10 bases stayed unmatched. This CDR3 has 16 residues. The CDR3 region is CASSPRQGPAYNEQFF. The CDR3 DNA is TGCGCCAGCAGCCCCAGACAGGGCCCAGCTTACAATGAGCAGTTCTTC.

V gene TRBV6-1 combines with J gene TRBJ2-3, with a possible D match to TRBD2 (5 bases). The CDR3 consists of 17 residues. Trimming took 2 bases from V and 4 from J, leaving 19 bases between them. CDR1 MNHNS and CDR2 SASEGT come from the germline V gene. CDR3 loop: CASSETTRGLVADTQYF. In DNA form, the CDR3 reads TGTGCCAGCAGTGAAACGACACGCGGGCTTGTCGCAGATACGCAGTATTTT.

The genes are TRBV7-6 and TRBJ1-5; TRBD1 might be the D (5 bases). The V end was cut by 7 bases, the J end by 6 bases, with 22 bases between. CDR3 length: 16 residues. The germline V gene has CDR1 SGHVS and CDR2 FNYEAQ. The CDR3 sequence is CASNEGFALGGQPQHF. CDR3 DNA sequence: TGTGCCAGCAACGAGGGGTTCGCCCTCGGGGGTCAGCCCCAGCATTTT.

This clonotype was detected only a few times. CDR3 sequence reads: CASSRLTGSQETQYF. As DNA, the CDR3 is TGTGCCAGCAGTCGCCTGACAGGTAGCCAAGAGACCCAGTACTTC. This chain connects TRBV4-2 to TRBJ2-5; a possible D gene is TRBD1 (6 bases). CDR3 length equals 15 residues. Germline assignment: CDR1 LGHNA and CDR2 YNFKEQ. With 6 bases removed from V and 1 base from J, the gap between germline ends came to 15 bases.

This clonotype has a count of ten or more. The V call is TRBV19, the J call TRBJ2-1; the D gene is possibly TRBD1 (6 bases). CDR3 length: 14 residues. Deletions cut 5 bases from V and 0 bases from J, with 8 bases between. The germline V gene encodes CDR1 LNHDA and CDR2 SQIVND (reference sequence). CDR3 loop: CASSWGRSYNEQFF. In nucleotides, the CDR3 is TGTGCCAGTAGTTGGGGGCGCTCCTACAATGAGCAGTTCTTC.

V is TRBV19 and J is TRBJ2-2; 8 bases align to TRBD1. The CDR3 is 14 amino acids. The germline V gene encodes CDR1 LNHDA and CDR2 SQIVND (reference sequence). Trimming cost V 10 bases and J 6 bases; bases outside gene matches: 10. The CDR3 sequence is CATGFTGGAGELFF. The CDR3 DNA sequence: TGTGCCACTGGGTTCACAGGGGGTGCCGGGGAGCTGTTTTTT.